This TCR beta chain appears in the sequencing data of a study of regulatory T cells in long-lasting Graves disease. Time point of the sample: newly diagnosed GD, antithyroid drugs for less than 3 months. RNA from PBMCs was the source of the TCR library. Arm-PCR of CDR3 regions and iRepertoire HTBI primers were the basis on which TCR beta libraries were built. TCRdb re-derived calls from the multiplex PCR reads in MiXCR, one entry per CDR3 protein. This table has 420,000 or so distinct CDR3 sequences, around 15% appearing once. This clonotype was observed at least ten times. Germline CDR1 is GTSNPN and CDR2 is SVGIG (reference sequence). V lost 0 bases and J 10 bases, leaving 18 bases between the germline ends. This CDR3 region has 14 residues. This sample also belongs to another study, concerning T cells in Graves' hyperthyroidism and ophthalmopathy. In that study: Blood held most thyroid clonotypes expanded above 0.001 frequency.

Specimen: peripheral blood mononuclear cells (PBMCs), collected at new diagnosis, from a patient treated with antithyroid drugs. V usage is TRBV30 and J usage is TRBJ1-2; TRBD1 is a possible D gene (6 bases). This TCR was sampled from a woman aged 18-29 years with Graves disease. The CDR3 nucleotides are TGTGCCTGGAGTGTAGGGAGGACAGCGACTCTCTACACCTTC. Translation gives CAWSVGRTATLYTF.